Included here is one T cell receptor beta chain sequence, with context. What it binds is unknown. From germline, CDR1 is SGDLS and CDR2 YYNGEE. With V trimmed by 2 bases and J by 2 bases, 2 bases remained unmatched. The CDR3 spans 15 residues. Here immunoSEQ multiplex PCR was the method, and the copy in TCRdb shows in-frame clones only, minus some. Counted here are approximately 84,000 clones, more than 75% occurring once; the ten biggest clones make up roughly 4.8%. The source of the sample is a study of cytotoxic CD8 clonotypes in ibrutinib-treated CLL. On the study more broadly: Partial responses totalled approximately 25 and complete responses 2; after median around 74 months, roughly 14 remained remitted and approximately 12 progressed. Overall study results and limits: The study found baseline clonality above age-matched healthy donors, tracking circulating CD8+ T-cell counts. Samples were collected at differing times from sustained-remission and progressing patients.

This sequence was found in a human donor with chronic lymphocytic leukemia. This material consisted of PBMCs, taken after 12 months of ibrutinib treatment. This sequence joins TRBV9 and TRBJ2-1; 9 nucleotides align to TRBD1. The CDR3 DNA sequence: TGTGCCAGCAGCGTCTGGACAGGGGCCTACAATGAGCAGTTCTTC. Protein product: CASSVWTGAYNEQFF.